This TCR beta chain was sequenced for a study of early T cells in non-severe SARS-CoV-2 infection. Via MiXCR, TCRdb re-called the 5' RACE reads, giving one row per CDR3 protein. The sample carries 30,000 to 40,000 distinct CDR3 sequences, around 5.8% recorded once. CDR3 length: 13 residues. Between the trimmed V and J ends, which lost 7 bases and 0 bases, there was a span of 10 bases. CDR1 is DFQATT, CDR2 SNEGSKA, per germline (reference sequence). This TCR came from an adult who was a healthcare worker with PCR-confirmed SARS-CoV-2 infection or an uninfected control (not recorded which). Input material: whole blood. This rearrangement joins TRBV20-1 to TRBJ1-5; D remains unclear. This CDR3 reads CSGAAHSNQPQHF. As DNA, the CDR3 is TGCAGTGGCGCAGCCCATAGCAATCAGCCCCAGCATTTT.